Shown below are 27 T cell receptor beta chains from a single sample sequenced in a study of T-cell memory formation after mild COVID-19 (dated by TCRdb to 2020 to 2023). Library prep was done by 5' RACE. The instrument given in TCRdb is Illumina NovaSeq 6000. TCRdb took the public reads, trimmed them with fastp at Q25, ran MiXCR for clone calling and kept in-frame beta chains. Under each unique CDR3 protein, matching rows form one entry showing the most common genes and DNA. Counted in this sample were hundreds of thousands of distinct CDR3 sequences; 20% to 25% of them appeared once. In total, the top ten clones hold around 8.7% of the sample. The specimen sequenced was PBMCs or a T cell subset sorted from them (not recorded which). Every receptor here comes from an adult woman who had mild COVID-19 (a few samples of this study predate the infection). The sample titles of this study are shuffled in the database, so cell type and time point are left out; the donor was told from shared clones.

This sequence joins TRBV2 and TRBJ2-1; 8 positions match TRBD2. V trimming: 3 bases; J trimming: 9 bases; junction bases outside the gene matches: 7. Germline CDR1 and CDR2: SNHLY and FYNNEI. CDR3 length: 14 amino acids. The CDR3 DNA reads TGTGCCAGCAGTGAGAGCGGGAGTGGGGGTGAGCAGTTCTTC. Its translation: CASSESGSGGEQFF.

The V call is TRBV5-1, the J call TRBJ2-7; 7 nucleotides match TRBD1. CDR3 size: 14 residues. Germline V gives CDR1 SGHRS, CDR2 YFSETQ. Trimming took 7 bases from V and 0 from J; bases not matched to a gene: 7. The CDR3 DNA sequence: TGCGCCAGCTGCCCCGGGACAGCCTCCTACGAGCAGTACTTC. It encodes CASCPGTASYEQYF.

V gene TRBV2 combines with J gene TRBJ2-7; 8 nucleotides match TRBD1. J gave up 4 bases and V 8 bases, and 7 bases lay outside the gene matches. CDR1 and CDR2 (germline): SNHLY, FYNNEI. The CDR3 has 13 amino acids. The CDR3 is CASRDRGEYEQYF. CDR3 nucleotides: TGTGCCAGCCGCGACAGGGGAGAGTACGAGCAGTACTTC.

This clonotype was counted between two and nine times. The gene calls are TRBV12-3 or TRBV12-4 and TRBJ2-3, with 8 nucleotides matching TRBD2. The V segment lost 6 bases and the J segment 2 bases; nucleotides outside the gene matches: 10. This CDR3 contains 16 residues. The CDR3 region has the DNA TGTGCCAGCAGGTCTCCGGGACTAGGAGACACAGATACGCAGTATTTT. Protein: CASRSPGLGDTDTQYF.

The chain is built from TRBV14 and TRBJ1-2, with D hard to call. Trimming pared 4 bases from V and 6 bases from J, leaving 21 bases between. This CDR3 comprises 16 residues. Per the germline V gene, CDR1 is SGHDN and CDR2 is FVKESK. The chain's CDR3 is CASSPLPGTLEHGYTF. The CDR3 nucleotides read TGTGCCAGCAGCCCCCTCCCGGGAACCCTGGAGCATGGCTACACCTTC.

The chain links TRBV9 to TRBJ2-2; D perhaps matches TRBD1 (6 bases). Germline lookup yields CDR1 SGDLS and CDR2 YYNGEE. The V and J ends lost 2 bases and 2 bases respectively, with 16 bases between them. The CDR3 extends over 17 amino acids. The CDR3 region has the DNA TGTGCCAGCAGCGTGTCTCCTGGGGACATAAACACCGGGGAGCTGTTTTTT. Amino acid sequence: CASSVSPGDINTGELFF.

The genes are TRBV20-1 and TRBJ1-4; D not resolved. Trimming pared 3 bases from V and 3 bases from J, leaving 14 bases between. The CDR3 totals 15 residues. The germline V gene encodes CDR1 DFQATT and CDR2 SNEGSKA (reference sequence). The DNA for the CDR3 is TGCAGTGCTAGGGGTGGTTACGGTTCTAATGAAAAACTGTTTTTT. Its protein is CSARGGYGSNEKLFF.

This clonotype was found many times. This chain joins TRBV5-6 and TRBJ2-1; tentatively, D is TRBD2 (6 bases). Looked up from germline, CDR1 is SGHDT and CDR2 is YYEEEE. The V gene lost 0 bases and the J gene lost 9 bases, with 16 bases spanning the gap. The CDR3 spans 15 residues. DNA for the CDR3: TGTGCCAGCAGCTTGGGGGGAGGTTCGAGAGGTGAGCAGTTCTTC. This codes for CASSLGGGSRGEQFF.

CDR3 DNA: TGTGCCAGCAGCTTAGCAGATTTCTGGGTGAACACTGAAGCTTTCTTT. Protein sequence: CASSLADFWVNTEAFF. This chain links TRBV7-9 with TRBJ1-1; D not certain. V lost 0 bases and J 0 bases, leaving 11 bases between the germline ends. CDR3 length: 16 amino acids. CDR1 is SEHNR, CDR2 FQNEAQ, per germline (reference sequence).

The rearrangement links TRBV5-1 to TRBJ2-1; 13 bases are shared with TRBD2. Trimming at V came to 4 bases and at J to 6 bases, leaving 1 base not matched to a gene. CDR1 is SGHRS, CDR2 YFSETQ, per germline. This CDR3 comprises 14 residues. CDR3 sequence (DNA): TGCGCCAGCAGCCGGACTAGCGGGAGCAATGAGCAGTTCTTC. Protein sequence: CASSRTSGSNEQFF. Full variable domain (missing parts from reference TRBV5-1 and TRBJ2-1): KAGVTQTPRYLIKTRGQQVTLSCSPISGHRSVSWYQQTPGQGLQFLFEYFSETQRNKGNFPGRFSGRQFSNSRSEMNVSTLELGDSALYLCASSRTSGSNEQFFGPGTRLTVL.

V usage is TRBV6-2 or TRBV6-3 and J usage is TRBJ2-5, with a tentative D call TRBD2 (5 bases). Deletions cut 6 bases from V and 5 bases from J, with 19 bases between. The CDR3 runs to 15 residues. The V gene's germline CDR1 is MNHEY and CDR2 SVGEGT. The CDR3 region has the DNA TGTGCCAGCAGGGAACCGGGCCGCGGGCTGGAGACCCAGTACTTC. Translating gives CASREPGRGLETQYF.

The V gene is TRBV5-5, the J gene TRBJ1-3, with a tentative D call TRBD1 (5 bases). V was pared by 0 bases and J by 2 bases, with 6 bases between. The CDR3 is 14 residues long. Germline CDR1 SGHKS, CDR2 YYEKEE (reference sequence). The CDR3 is CASSLEGPGNTIYF. The CDR3, as DNA: TGTGCCAGCAGCTTGGAGGGGCCTGGAAACACCATATATTTT. Using reference TRBV5-5 and TRBJ1-3 for the parts outside the CDR3, the full variable domain is DAGVTQSPTHLIKTRGQQVTLRCSPISGHKSVSWYQQVLGQGPQFIFQYYEKEERGRGNFPDRFSARQFPNYSSELNVNALLLGDSALYLCASSLEGPGNTIYFGEGSWLTVV.

The sample holds a few counts of this clonotype. DNA of the CDR3: TGCGCCAGCAGCTGGGGGACCGCAACAGATACGCAGTATTTT. This encodes CASSWGTATDTQYF. This sequence joins TRBV5-1 and TRBJ2-3; D is tentatively TRBD1 or TRBD2 (5 bases each). The CDR3 is 14 amino acids. V was pared by 3 bases and J by 3 bases, with 11 bases between. Germline V gives CDR1 SGHRS, CDR2 YFSETQ.

This sequence joins TRBV7-2 and TRBJ2-7, with TRBD1 matching over 8 bases. Losses at the gene ends were 4 bases for V and 3 bases for J; bases not matched to a gene: 8. The CDR3 has 15 residues. Germline V gene lookup returns CDR1 SGHTA and CDR2 FQGNSA. Here the CDR3 reads CASSSFGTGYYEQYF. The CDR3 DNA is TGTGCCAGCAGCTCCTTCGGGACAGGTTACTACGAGCAGTACTTC.

This clonotype came up a few times. The genes are TRBV7-9 and TRBJ2-7, with 9 positions matching TRBD1. The CDR3 loop spans 14 amino acids. Per germline, CDR1 SEHNR and CDR2 FQNEAQ (reference sequence). The V segment lost 1 base and the J segment 7 bases; nucleotides outside the gene matches: 5. This CDR3 is CASSLGDRVEEQYF. The CDR3 coding sequence is TGTGCCAGCAGCTTAGGGGACAGGGTTGAAGAGCAGTACTTC.

This clonotype turned up a few times. The chain couples TRBV5-1 to TRBJ2-7; no reliable D call. This CDR3 is 15 amino acids long. The germline V and J ends were trimmed by 0 bases and 2 bases, with 12 bases remaining between them. From germline, CDR1 is SGHRS and CDR2 YFSETQ. CDR3 loop: CASSLEVWQAYEQYF. In DNA, the CDR3 is TGCGCCAGCAGCTTGGAGGTGTGGCAAGCCTACGAGCAGTACTTC. The full variable domain, its missing parts supplied by reference TRBV5-1 and TRBJ2-7, is KAGVTQTPRYLIKTRGQQVTLSCSPISGHRSVSWYQQTPGQGLQFLFEYFSETQRNKGNFPGRFSGRQFSNSRSEMNVSTLELGDSALYLCASSLEVWQAYEQYFGPGTRLTVT.

A few counts support this clonotype. The chain carries TRBV2 and TRBJ1-4; unclear D gene. This CDR3 is 14 amino acids long. V dropped 4 bases and J dropped 7 bases, with 13 bases sitting between them. Germline CDR1 is SNHLY and CDR2 is FYNNEI. This chain's CDR3 is CASSGGGPSEKLFF. CDR3 nucleotides: TGTGCCAGCAGTGGAGGAGGTCCCAGTGAAAAACTGTTTTTT.

This chain links TRBV12-3 or TRBV12-4 with TRBJ2-1; TRBD2 aligns across 7 bases. The CDR3 covers 14 residues. The J segment lost 0 bases and the V segment lost 5 bases, leaving 1 base of the junction unmatched. The CDR3 region is CASSQRDSYNEQFF. For the CDR3, the DNA is TGTGCCAGCAGTCAGCGGGACTCCTACAATGAGCAGTTCTTC.

This chain joins TRBV25-1 and TRBJ1-1, with 8 bases matching TRBD1. Germline V gene lookup returns CDR1 MGHDK and CDR2 SYGVNS. The ends lost 10 bases at V and 1 base at J; junction bases unmatched: 5. This CDR3 has 13 residues. The CDR3 is CATTGTGNTEAFF. CDR3 DNA: TGTGCCACGACCGGGACAGGGAACACTGAAGCTTTCTTT.

This chain joins TRBV12-3 or TRBV12-4 and TRBJ1-1; D gene uncertain. The CDR3 covers 14 residues. Trimming stripped 6 bases from V and 5 bases from J, with 16 bases between. CDR3 nucleotides: TGTGCCAGCAGCTCGCCCCAAGGCCGGACTGAAGCTTTCTTT. It specifies CASSSPQGRTEAFF.

V gene TRBV7-3 combines with J gene TRBJ2-2; D perhaps matches TRBD1 (6 bases). Germline V CDR1 and CDR2: SGHTA, FQGTGA. The V gene lost 2 bases and the J gene lost 0 bases, with 10 bases spanning the gap. There are 16 residues in the CDR3. CDR3 loop: CASSLETGSNTGELFF. The CDR3 nucleotides read TGTGCCAGCAGCTTAGAAACAGGGTCGAACACCGGGGAGCTGTTTTTT.

The J gene is TRBJ2-3, the V gene TRBV9, with 8 bases fitting TRBD2. The V and J ends lost 4 bases and 4 bases, in that order; junction bases with no gene match: 11. This CDR3 is 16 amino acids long. Germline lookup yields CDR1 SGDLS and CDR2 YYNGEE. The CDR3 spells CASSSPADGGADTQYF. CDR3 coding DNA: TGTGCCAGCAGCTCGCCGGCGGACGGGGGGGCAGATACGCAGTATTTT. Complete variable domain (other parts from reference TRBV9 and TRBJ2-3): DSGVTQTPKHLITATGQRVTLRCSPRSGDLSVYWYQQSLDQGLQFLIQYYNGEERAKGNILERFSAQQFPDLHSELNLSSLELGDSALYFCASSSPADGGADTQYFGPGTRLTVL.

The V and J genes are TRBV29-1 and TRBJ2-3; 8 bases map to TRBD2. Germline trimming cut 6 bases from V and 2 bases from J; bases unmatched to any gene: 10. The CDR3 loop spans 15 amino acids. Germline V gives CDR1 SQVTM, CDR2 ANQGSEA. CDR3: CSVFPTSAFTDTQYF. The CDR3 nucleotides are TGCAGCGTCTTCCCGACTAGCGCTTTCACAGATACGCAGTATTTT.

This clonotype was seen more than once but under ten times. The J gene is TRBJ1-1, the V gene TRBV13, with D possibly matching TRBD1 (5 bases). With 7 bases removed from V and 3 bases from J, the gap between germline ends came to 12 bases. The germline V gene encodes CDR1 PRHDT and CDR2 FYEKMQ (reference sequence). The CDR3 is 13 amino acids. The CDR3 DNA reads TGTGCCAGCATTCGGGGGGGACACACTGAAGCTTTCTTT. Its protein product is CASIRGGHTEAFF.

This clonotype was seen more than once but under ten times. This chain links TRBV11-2 with TRBJ2-3; D not resolved. The V gene's germline CDR1 is SGHAT and CDR2 FQNNGV. Deletions cut 5 bases from V and 0 bases from J, with 12 bases between. The CDR3 length is 15 residues. The CDR3 DNA is TGTGCCAGCAGCCGTTTGGAATGGAGCACAGATACGCAGTATTTT. Residues: CASSRLEWSTDTQYF.

The chain recombines TRBV15 with TRBJ1-1; the D gene is possibly TRBD1 (5 bases). The CDR3 has 13 residues. V was cut by 3 bases and J by 5 bases, with 10 bases left in between. In germline, CDR1 is LNHNV, CDR2 YYDKDF (reference sequence). The CDR3 is CATSSSQGTEAFF. The CDR3 DNA reads TGTGCCACCAGCAGTTCGCAGGGAACTGAAGCTTTCTTT. Full variable domain (missing parts from reference TRBV15 and TRBJ1-1): DAMVIQNPRYQVTQFGKPVTLSCSQTLNHNVMYWYQQKSSQAPKLLFHYYDKDFNNEADTPDNFQSRRPNTSFCFLDIRSPGLGDTAMYLCATSSSQGTEAFFGQGTRLTVV.

This rearrangement joins TRBV11-3 to TRBJ2-3; 9 bases fit TRBD2. The CDR3 contains 17 residues. Losses at the gene ends were 4 bases for V and 6 bases for J; bases not matched to a gene: 14. Germline V lookup: CDR1 SGHNT, CDR2 YENEEA. The CDR3, as DNA: TGTGCCAGCAGCTCCAGTTGGGCGGGAGGGCCGACGGATACGCAGTATTTT. This gives the protein CASSSSWAGGPTDTQYF.